Listed below are T cell receptor beta chains from one sample, sequenced in a study of OX40 agonist ivuxolimab in advanced cancers. Data came from immunoSEQ multiplex PCR; TCRdb stores just in-frame clones and leaves some out. Seen here are over 30,000 clones, approximately 89% observed once, and the top ten hold under 1%. The sequences come from CD4+ or CD8+ T cells sorted from blood, collected in a trial of the OX40 agonist ivuxolimab. The receptors were gathered from an adult with an advanced solid tumor such as melanoma, head and neck, liver or kidney cancer. The CDR3 runs from the conserved cysteine through the conserved F or W. The D gene is left open where the match is weak. The listing skips clone size in some rows; elsewhere it reads once, few, many or a size class.

size	V	J	D	DNA	CDR3
NA	TRBV11-3	TRBJ2-1	NA	TGTGCCAGCAGCTTAGGAGGAGCTCTCCTAAGGGGAAACAATGAGCAGTTCTTC	CASSLGGALLRGNNEQFF
NA	TRBV19	TRBJ2-7	TRBD1	TGTGCCAGTAGTATCCGACAGGGGGCAAGCGGGCAGTACTTC	CASSIRQGASGQYF
NA	TRBV11-2	TRBJ1-6	TRBD1	TGTGCCAGCAGCTTTCTAGGACAGGGCGCCTATAATTCACCCCTCCACTTT	CASSFLGQGAYNSPLHF
NA	TRBV30	TRBJ1-5	TRBD1	TGTGCCTGGAGTCTTGAGGGACAGCCCAATCAGCCCCAGCATTTT	CAWSLEGQPNQPQHF
NA	TRBV19	TRBJ1-2	NA	TGTGCCAGTAGTCCACGACCCTCATATGGCTACACCTTC	CASSPRPSYGYTF
NA	TRBV5-4	TRBJ2-3	TRBD2	TGTGCCAGCAGCTCCGGGACTAGCAGTCGCACAGATACGCAGTATTTT	CASSSGTSSRTDTQYF
NA	TRBV13	TRBJ1-4	NA	TGTGCCAGCAGCCCCAGACGGGGCTTTGCCCGGGAATCTGAAAAACTGTTTTTT	CASSPRRGFARESEKLFF
NA	TRBV5-5	TRBJ2-7	TRBD1	TGTGCCAGCAGCCGGACAGGCTACGAGCAGTACTTC	CASSRTGYEQYF
NA	TRBV9	TRBJ2-5	TRBD1	TGTGCCAGCAGCGAGGGGACAGGGGAGACCCAGTACTTC	CASSEGTGETQYF
NA	TRBV2	TRBJ2-1	NA	TGTGCCAGCAGTGAGGTTGGGAAAGGGCAGTACAATGAGCAGTTCTTC	CASSEVGKGQYNEQFF
NA	TRBV7-8	TRBJ2-2	NA	TGTGCCAGCAGCTTAACCGGGGTGGGGCGGTACACCGGGGAGCTGTTTTTT	CASSLTGVGRYTGELFF
NA	TRBV2	TRBJ2-3	NA	TGTGCCAGCAGTGAGTTGGGGTCTAGCACAGATACGCAGTATTTT	CASSELGSSTDTQYF
NA	TRBV7-2	TRBJ1-5	NA	TGTGCCAGCAGCTTAGAATATCTTAATCAGCCCCAGCATTTT	CASSLEYLNQPQHF
once	TRBV4-1	TRBJ1-2	NA	TGCGCCAGCAGCCAAGGTCGGTCCCAGGGAAGCTACACCTTC	CASSQGRSQGSYTF
once	TRBV28	TRBJ2-6	TRBD1	TGTGCCAGCAGCCCCCCGTTGGTGTGGCAGGGGGCTTCTGGGGCCAACGTCCTGACTTTC	CASSPPLVWQGASGANVLTF
once	TRBV1	TRBJ2-6	NA	TGCACCAGCAGCCAAACCCTTGGGACAGGGTATCCCAACGTCCTGACTTTC	CTSSQTLGTGYPNVLTF
NA	TRBV5-1	TRBJ2-3	NA	TGCGCCAGCAGCCCGATGACTAGCACAGATACGCAGTATTTT	CASSPMTSTDTQYF
NA	TRBV27	TRBJ1-2	NA	TGTGCCAGCAGTTTATCTTGGGCAGCGAATTATGGCTACACCTTC	CASSLSWAANYGYTF
NA	TRBV11-3	TRBJ2-3	NA	TGTGCCAGCAGCTTAGGGGGACCGGCCGCGGTAGATACGCAGTATTTT	CASSLGGPAAVDTQYF